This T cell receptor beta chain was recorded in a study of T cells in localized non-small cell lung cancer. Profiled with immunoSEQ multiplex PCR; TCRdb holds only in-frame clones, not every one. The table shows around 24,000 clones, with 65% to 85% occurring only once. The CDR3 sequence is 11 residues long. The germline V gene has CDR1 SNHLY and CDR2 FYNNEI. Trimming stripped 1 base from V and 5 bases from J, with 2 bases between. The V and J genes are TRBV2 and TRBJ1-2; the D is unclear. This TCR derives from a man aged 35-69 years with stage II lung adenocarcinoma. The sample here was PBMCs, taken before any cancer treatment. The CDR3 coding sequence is TGTGCCAGCAGTGAAGGGTATGGCTACACCTTC. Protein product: CASSEGYGYTF.